The rows below give T cell receptor beta chains drawn from one sample of a study of CD8 T cells in ankylosing spondylitis. TCRdb called the 5' RACE reads again in MiXCR, with one record for every CDR3 protein. The sample contains some 840,000 distinct CDR3 sequences, approximately 12% of which appear only once. The sequencing input was blood, either unsorted or a sorted T cell fraction (not recorded which). These receptor sequences come from a male donor with ankylosing spondylitis. The CDR3 runs from the conserved cysteine through the conserved F or W. Fields, in order: clone size, J gene, D gene, V gene, CDR3 DNA, CDR3 protein. A D gene is named only where the DNA matches it firmly. Clone size is given for some rows only: seen once, a few or many times, or a class if the clone is expanded.

abundance: few
j_gene: TRBJ1-1
d_gene: .
v_gene: TRBV18
CDR3nt: TGTGCCAGCTCACTTTTGTCGGGGGGGAGGAGGACTGAAGCTTTCTTT
CDR3aa: CASSLLSGGRRTEAFF

abundance: .
j_gene: TRBJ1-1
d_gene: .
v_gene: TRBV18
CDR3nt: TGTGCCAGCTCACCACGGGTGGTCACTGAAGCTTTCTTT
CDR3aa: CASSPRVVTEAFF

abundance: few
j_gene: TRBJ2-1
d_gene: TRBD1
v_gene: TRBV10-3
CDR3nt: TGTGCCATCAGTGGGGGGGACAGGGTTAATTTTGAGCAGTTCTTC
CDR3aa: CAISGGDRVNFEQFF

abundance: many
j_gene: TRBJ2-2
d_gene: .
v_gene: TRBV7-9
CDR3nt: TGTGCCAGCAGCTCGAGGAACGGGGAGCTGTTTTTT
CDR3aa: CASSSRNGELFF

abundance: few
j_gene: TRBJ2-2
d_gene: TRBD2
v_gene: TRBV7-2
CDR3nt: TGTGCCAGCAGTCCGACGGCTAGCGGGAGGTTCGGGGAGCTGTTTTTT
CDR3aa: CASSPTASGRFGELFF

abundance: .
j_gene: TRBJ1-2
d_gene: .
v_gene: TRBV5-1
CDR3nt: TGCGCCAGCAGCTTGGAAGGCTCGAAAGGCTATGGCTACACCTTC
CDR3aa: CASSLEGSKGYGYTF

abundance: few
j_gene: TRBJ2-5
d_gene: .
v_gene: TRBV20-1
CDR3nt: TGCAGTGCTAGACACGGGGACGGAGAGACCCAGTACTTC
CDR3aa: CSARHGDGETQYF

abundance: .
j_gene: TRBJ2-5
d_gene: TRBD1
v_gene: TRBV11-2
CDR3nt: TGTGCCAGCAGTCGATCGGGACAGGGGGGAGAGACCCAGTACTTC
CDR3aa: CASSRSGQGGETQYF

abundance: few
j_gene: TRBJ1-6
d_gene: .
v_gene: TRBV4-1
CDR3nt: TGCGCCAGCAGCCCCGACCGGGTCGTCTATTCACCCCTCCACTTT
CDR3aa: CASSPDRVVYSPLHF

abundance: .
j_gene: TRBJ2-5
d_gene: TRBD2
v_gene: TRBV7-2
CDR3nt: TGTGCCAGCAGCTTATACGGGAGGAGGACCCAGTACTTC
CDR3aa: CASSLYGRRTQYF

abundance: .
j_gene: TRBJ2-5
d_gene: .
v_gene: TRBV5-5
CDR3nt: TGTGCCAGCAGCCCGCGCCGGACGGGAGTGGGGGAGACCCAGTACTTC
CDR3aa: CASSPRRTGVGETQYF

abundance: once
j_gene: TRBJ1-1
d_gene: .
v_gene: TRBV7-9
CDR3nt: TGTGCCAGCAGCCCCCTCCCCGGAAACACTGAAGCTTTCTTT
CDR3aa: CASSPLPGNTEAFF

abundance: .
j_gene: TRBJ2-3
d_gene: .
v_gene: TRBV6-1
CDR3nt: TGTGCCAGCAGTGGAGGACGGCCAGGTACGCAGTATTTT
CDR3aa: CASSGGRPGTQYF

abundance: few
j_gene: TRBJ1-1
d_gene: .
v_gene: TRBV3-1
CDR3nt: TGTGCCAGCACCCAAGGACGAAGCTGGGACACTGAAGCTTTCTTT
CDR3aa: CASTQGRSWDTEAFF